This T cell receptor beta chain appears in the sequencing data of a study of shared clonotypes between healthy human individuals. Study details: There were three CD4 naive, three CD4 memory, two CD8 naive and one CD8 memory plates per donor. Broader study findings: Naive subsets usually exceeded memory subsets in estimated richness. The sampled material consisted only of blood, and tissue repertoires are likely to differ.

CD4+ cells underwent separation, giving CD45RA+ naive and CD45RA-negative memory subsets. As to this clone: The antigen is undetermined.

The method was immunoSEQ multiplex PCR; TCRdb's version includes in-frame clones alone and lacks a portion of them. The sample lists 950,000 to 1,300,000 clones, around 76% occurring once. Sequencing was carried out using memory CD4+ T cells sorted from blood. Subset defined: CD45RA-negative fraction. The receptor comes from a man aged 18 to 35 in good health.

Here the CDR3 reads CASSFIRLEGAGELFF. In nucleotides, the CDR3 is TGCGCCAGCAGCTTTATCCGACTAGAGGGGGCCGGGGAGCTGTTTTTT. J is TRBJ2-2 and V is TRBV5-1, with D perhaps assigned TRBD1 or TRBD2 (6 bases each). Germline V lookup: CDR1 SGHRS, CDR2 YFSETQ. This CDR3 spans 16 amino acids. The V end was cut by 2 bases, the J end by 6 bases, with 17 bases between.